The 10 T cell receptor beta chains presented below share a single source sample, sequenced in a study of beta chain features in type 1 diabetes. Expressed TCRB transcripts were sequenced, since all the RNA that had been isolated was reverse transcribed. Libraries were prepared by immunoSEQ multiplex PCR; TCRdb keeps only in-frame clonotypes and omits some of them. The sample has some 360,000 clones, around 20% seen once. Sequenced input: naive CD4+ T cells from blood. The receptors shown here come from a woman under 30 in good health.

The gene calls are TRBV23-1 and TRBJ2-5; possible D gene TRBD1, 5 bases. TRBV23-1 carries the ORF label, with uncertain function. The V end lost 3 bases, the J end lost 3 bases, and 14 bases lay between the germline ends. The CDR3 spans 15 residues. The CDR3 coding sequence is TGCGCCAGCAGTCAGCCTTCGACAGTTGAAGAGACCCAGTACTTC. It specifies CASSQPSTVEETQYF.

CDR3 sequence reads: CASSSQGRTDTQYF. Here the CDR3 DNA reads TGTGCCAGCAGCTCACAGGGAAGGACAGATACGCAGTATTTT. V usage is TRBV4-2 and J usage is TRBJ2-3; TRBD1 might be the D (6 bases). Per germline, CDR1 LGHNA and CDR2 YNFKEQ. The CDR3 totals 14 residues. Trimming took off 5 bases at V and 3 bases at J, with 12 bases between the two ends.

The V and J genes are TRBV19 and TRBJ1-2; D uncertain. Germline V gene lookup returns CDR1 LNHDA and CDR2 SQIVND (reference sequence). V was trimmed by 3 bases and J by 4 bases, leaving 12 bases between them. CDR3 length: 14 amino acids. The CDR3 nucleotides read TGTGCCAGTAGTATCCGGAGGCTGATCTATGGCTACACCTTC. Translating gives CASSIRRLIYGYTF.

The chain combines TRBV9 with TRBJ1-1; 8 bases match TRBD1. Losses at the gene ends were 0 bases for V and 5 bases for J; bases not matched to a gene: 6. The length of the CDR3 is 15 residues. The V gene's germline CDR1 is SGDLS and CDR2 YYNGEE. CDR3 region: CASSVDGRGPTEAFF. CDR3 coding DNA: TGTGCCAGCAGCGTAGACGGCAGGGGGCCGACTGAAGCTTTCTTT.

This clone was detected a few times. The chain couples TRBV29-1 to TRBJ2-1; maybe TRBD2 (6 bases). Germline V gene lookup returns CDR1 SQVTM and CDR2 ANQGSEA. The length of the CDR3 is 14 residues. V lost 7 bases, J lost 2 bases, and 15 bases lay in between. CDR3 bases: TGCAGCGCTGGGGGACTGTTGACCTACAATGAGCAGTTCTTC. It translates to CSAGGLLTYNEQFF.

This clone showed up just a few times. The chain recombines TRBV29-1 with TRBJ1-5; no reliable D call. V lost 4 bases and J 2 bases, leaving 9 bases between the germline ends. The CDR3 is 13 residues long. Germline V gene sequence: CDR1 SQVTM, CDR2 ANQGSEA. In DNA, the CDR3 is TGCAGCGTTGCAGCGGGAGGCAATCAGCCCCAGCATTTT. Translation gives CSVAAGGNQPQHF.

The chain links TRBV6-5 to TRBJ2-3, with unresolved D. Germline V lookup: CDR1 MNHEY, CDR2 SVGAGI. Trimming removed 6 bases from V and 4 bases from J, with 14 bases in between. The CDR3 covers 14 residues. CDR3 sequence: CASSQKRSADTQYF. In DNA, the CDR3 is TGTGCCAGCAGCCAAAAGCGATCCGCAGATACGCAGTATTTT.

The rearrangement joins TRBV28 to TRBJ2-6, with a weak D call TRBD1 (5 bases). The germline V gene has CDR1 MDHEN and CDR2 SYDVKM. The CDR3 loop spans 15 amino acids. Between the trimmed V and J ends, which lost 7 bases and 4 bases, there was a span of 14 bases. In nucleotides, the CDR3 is TGTGCCAGCAAAAGGTGGGGCGCCGGGGCCAACGTCCTGACTTTC. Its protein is CASKRWGAGANVLTF.

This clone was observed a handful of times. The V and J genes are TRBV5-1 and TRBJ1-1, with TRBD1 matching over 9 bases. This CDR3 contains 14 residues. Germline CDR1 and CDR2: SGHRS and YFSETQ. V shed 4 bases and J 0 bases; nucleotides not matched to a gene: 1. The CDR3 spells CASSRTGVNTEAFF. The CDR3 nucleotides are TGCGCCAGCAGCCGGACAGGGGTGAACACTGAAGCTTTCTTT.

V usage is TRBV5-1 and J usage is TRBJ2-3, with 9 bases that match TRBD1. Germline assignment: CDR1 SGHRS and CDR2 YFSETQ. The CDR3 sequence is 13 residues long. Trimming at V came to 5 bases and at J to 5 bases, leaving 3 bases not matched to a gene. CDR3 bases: TGCGCCAGCAGACAGGGGGCTAAAGATACGCAGTATTTT. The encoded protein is CASRQGAKDTQYF. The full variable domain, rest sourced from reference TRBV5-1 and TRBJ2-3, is KAGVTQTPRYLIKTRGQQVTLSCSPISGHRSVSWYQQTPGQGLQFLFEYFSETQRNKGNFPGRFSGRQFSNSRSEMNVSTLELGDSALYLCASRQGAKDTQYFGPGTRLTVL.